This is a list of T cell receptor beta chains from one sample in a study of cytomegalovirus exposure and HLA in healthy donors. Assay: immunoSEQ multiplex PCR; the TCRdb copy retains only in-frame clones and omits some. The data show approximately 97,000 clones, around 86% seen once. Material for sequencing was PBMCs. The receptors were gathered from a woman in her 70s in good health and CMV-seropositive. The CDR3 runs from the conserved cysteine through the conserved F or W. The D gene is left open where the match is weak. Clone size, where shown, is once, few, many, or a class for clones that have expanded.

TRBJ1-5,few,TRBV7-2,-,TGTGCCAGCAGCTTACAGGGCAATCAGCCCCAGCATTTT,CASSLQGNQPQHF
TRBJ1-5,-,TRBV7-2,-,TGTGCCAGCAGCTTTGGAACTCAGCGTTATAGCAATCAGCCCCAGCATTTT,CASSFGTQRYSNQPQHF
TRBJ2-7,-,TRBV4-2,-,TGTGCCAGCAGCCAACCGTCGAGCTCCTACGAGCAGTACTTC,CASSQPSSSYEQYF
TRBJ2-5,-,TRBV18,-,TGTGCCAGCTCACCACAGCCCTCGTACCAAGAGACCCAGTACTTC,CASSPQPSYQETQYF
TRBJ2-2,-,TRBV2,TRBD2,TGTGCCAGCAGTGGGACTAGCGGGAGAGACACCGGGGAGCTGTTTTTT,CASSGTSGRDTGELFF
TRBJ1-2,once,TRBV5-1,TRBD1,TGCGCCAGCAGTTATACGACAGGGCCGACCCTATCCGGCTACACCTTC,CASSYTTGPTLSGYTF
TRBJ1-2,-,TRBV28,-,TGTGCCAGCAGTTTAAGTGGGGGCGCCGGCTATGGCTACACCTTC,CASSLSGGAGYGYTF
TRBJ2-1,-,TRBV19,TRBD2,TGTGCCAGTAGCAGAGGACTAGCGGCTAACAATGAGCAGTTCTTC,CASSRGLAANNEQFF
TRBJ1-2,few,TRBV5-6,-,TGTGCCAGCAGCCCCGGGACATTCTATGGCTACACCTTC,CASSPGTFYGYTF
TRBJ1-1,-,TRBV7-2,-,TGTGCCAGCAGCCAACTCGGGCGGGGGGGGAACACTGAAGCTTTCTTT,CASSQLGRGGNTEAFF
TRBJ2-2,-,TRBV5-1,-,TGCGCCAGCAGCCGGGACTCTCTCACCGGGGAGCTGTTTTTT,CASSRDSLTGELFF
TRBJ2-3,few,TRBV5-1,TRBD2,TGCGCCAGCAGCTTGGGGGGGACTAGCGGGGCAGATACGCAGTATTTT,CASSLGGTSGADTQYF
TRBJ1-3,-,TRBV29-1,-,TGCAGCGTTGTACTTTCTGGAAACACCATATATTTT,CSVVLSGNTIYF
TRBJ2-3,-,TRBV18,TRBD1,TGTGCCAGCTCACCTCGGGGGACAGGAACAGATACGCAGTATTTT,CASSPRGTGTDTQYF
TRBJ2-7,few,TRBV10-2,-,TGCGCCAGCAGTGAGTCGGGGGGGACAGGATACGAGCAGTACTTC,CASSESGGTGYEQYF
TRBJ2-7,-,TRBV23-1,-,TGCGCCAGCAACCGTCAGGGGTTCTACGAGCAGTACTTC,CASNRQGFYEQYF
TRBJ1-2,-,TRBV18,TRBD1,TGTGCCAGCTCGCGGGACAGCCCAACGGTGGTCTATGGCTACACCTTC,CASSRDSPTVVYGYTF
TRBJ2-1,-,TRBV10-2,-,TGCGCCAGCAGTGATCCGAGCGGGCCCTACAATGAGCAGTTCTTC,CASSDPSGPYNEQFF
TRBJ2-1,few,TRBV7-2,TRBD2,TGTGCCAGCAGCTTTGTAGCGGGGAGCTCCTACAATGAGCAGTTCTTC,CASSFVAGSSYNEQFF